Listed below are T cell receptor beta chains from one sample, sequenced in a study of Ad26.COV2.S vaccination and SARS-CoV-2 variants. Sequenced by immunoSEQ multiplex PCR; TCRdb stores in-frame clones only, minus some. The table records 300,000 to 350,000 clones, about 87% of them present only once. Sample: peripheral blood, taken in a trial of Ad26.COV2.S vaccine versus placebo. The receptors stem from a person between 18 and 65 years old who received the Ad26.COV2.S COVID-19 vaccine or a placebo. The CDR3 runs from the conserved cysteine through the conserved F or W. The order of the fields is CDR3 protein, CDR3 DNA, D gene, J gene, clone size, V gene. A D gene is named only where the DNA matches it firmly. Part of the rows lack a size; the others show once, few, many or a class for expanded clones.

CDR3 protein: CASSNNLSEGGGNTIYF; CDR3 DNA: TGTGCCAGCTCAAACAACCTCAGTGAGGGCGGTGGAAACACCATATATTTT; D gene: .; J gene: TRBJ1-3; clone size: .; V gene: TRBV18
CDR3 protein: CASSRAGRGYGYTF; CDR3 DNA: TGTGCCAGCAGCAGAGCAGGGCGCGGCTATGGCTACACCTTC; D gene: .; J gene: TRBJ1-2; clone size: .; V gene: TRBV9
CDR3 protein: CASSRDSSYEQYF; CDR3 DNA: TGTGCCAGCTCACGGGACAGCTCCTACGAGCAGTACTTC; D gene: TRBD1; J gene: TRBJ2-7; clone size: once; V gene: TRBV18
CDR3 protein: CASSFAALGTNEKLFF; CDR3 DNA: TGTGCCAGCAGCTTTGCAGCATTGGGGACTAATGAAAAACTGTTTTTT; D gene: .; J gene: TRBJ1-4; clone size: .; V gene: TRBV5-6
CDR3 protein: CASSYSRGALGYTF; CDR3 DNA: TGTGCCAGCAGTTACTCCCGGGGCGCGCTCGGCTACACCTTC; D gene: .; J gene: TRBJ1-2; clone size: .; V gene: TRBV6-5
CDR3 protein: CASSVGQENQPQHF; CDR3 DNA: TGTGCCAGCAGCGTAGGACAGGAAAATCAGCCCCAGCATTTT; D gene: .; J gene: TRBJ1-5; clone size: once; V gene: TRBV9
CDR3 protein: CASSQVGNQPQHF; CDR3 DNA: TGTGCCAGCAGCCAAGTGGGGAATCAGCCCCAGCATTTT; D gene: .; J gene: TRBJ1-5; clone size: .; V gene: TRBV3-1/TRBV3-2
CDR3 protein: CASSLVEGDTEAFF; CDR3 DNA: TGTGCCAGCAGCTTGGTGGAGGGGGACACTGAAGCTTTCTTT; D gene: .; J gene: TRBJ1-1; clone size: .; V gene: TRBV5-4
CDR3 protein: CASSPRADGYTF; CDR3 DNA: TGTGCCAGCAGCCCCAGGGCAGATGGCTACACCTTC; D gene: .; J gene: TRBJ1-2; clone size: once; V gene: TRBV7-9
CDR3 protein: CASSTPGVSYEQYF; CDR3 DNA: TGTGCCAGTAGTACTCCGGGAGTCTCCTACGAGCAGTACTTC; D gene: .; J gene: TRBJ2-7; clone size: .; V gene: TRBV19
CDR3 protein: CASSYSGFNNSPLHF; CDR3 DNA: TGTGCCAGCAGTTACTCGGGGTTTAACAATTCACCCCTCCACTTT; D gene: .; J gene: TRBJ1-6; clone size: .; V gene: TRBV6-2/TRBV6-3
CDR3 protein: CASSQAVANYGYTF; CDR3 DNA: TGTGCCAGCAGCCAAGCAGTAGCTAACTATGGCTACACCTTC; D gene: .; J gene: TRBJ1-2; clone size: .; V gene: TRBV3-1/TRBV3-2
CDR3 protein: CSASPRDRGRGDTQYF; CDR3 DNA: TGCAGTGCTAGTCCCCGGGACAGGGGCCGGGGGGATACGCAGTATTTT; D gene: TRBD1; J gene: TRBJ2-3; clone size: .; V gene: TRBV20-1
CDR3 protein: CASSYQWDSNTEAFF; CDR3 DNA: TGTGCCAGCAGTTATCAGTGGGACAGCAACACTGAAGCTTTCTTT; D gene: TRBD1; J gene: TRBJ1-1; clone size: .; V gene: TRBV6-2/TRBV6-3
CDR3 protein: CAWSVVRAGNTIYF; CDR3 DNA: TGTGCCTGGAGTGTAGTCAGGGCGGGAAACACCATATATTTT; D gene: .; J gene: TRBJ1-3; clone size: .; V gene: TRBV30
CDR3 protein: CASPRGAGVNTGELFF; CDR3 DNA: TGTGCCTCACCCCGCGGGGCGGGAGTGAACACCGGGGAGCTGTTTTTT; D gene: TRBD2; J gene: TRBJ2-2; clone size: .; V gene: TRBV30
CDR3 protein: CASSSMGGAATKNIQYF; CDR3 DNA: TGTGCCAGCAGCTCCATGGGGGGGGCAGCGACCAAAAACATTCAGTACTTC; D gene: .; J gene: TRBJ2-4; clone size: once; V gene: TRBV7-2
CDR3 protein: CASLGREGYEQYF; CDR3 DNA: TGTGCCAGCCTAGGGCGGGAGGGCTACGAGCAGTACTTC; D gene: TRBD2; J gene: TRBJ2-7; clone size: .; V gene: TRBV19
CDR3 protein: CASSVEDHLLNGYTF; CDR3 DNA: TGTGCCAGCAGCGTAGAGGACCATTTACTGAATGGCTACACCTTC; D gene: .; J gene: TRBJ1-2; clone size: once; V gene: TRBV9
CDR3 protein: CASSAGLVNTEAFF; CDR3 DNA: TGTGCCAGCAGCGCGGGACTTGTGAACACTGAAGCTTTCTTT; D gene: .; J gene: TRBJ1-1; clone size: .; V gene: TRBV3-1/TRBV3-2
CDR3 protein: CASSDSLKSGADTQYF; CDR3 DNA: TGTGCCAGCAGTGACTCGTTGAAAAGCGGTGCAGATACGCAGTATTTT; D gene: .; J gene: TRBJ2-3; clone size: few; V gene: TRBV6-4
CDR3 protein: CASSPRTGGYEQYF; CDR3 DNA: TGTGCCAGCAGTCCCCGGACAGGGGGATACGAGCAGTACTTC; D gene: TRBD1; J gene: TRBJ2-7; clone size: once; V gene: TRBV27
CDR3 protein: CASSEAGGYQETQYF; CDR3 DNA: TGTGCCAGCAGTGAGGCGGGGGGCTATCAAGAGACCCAGTACTTC; D gene: TRBD2; J gene: TRBJ2-5; clone size: once; V gene: TRBV9
CDR3 protein: CASSQEEGALNYGYTF; CDR3 DNA: TGTGCCAGCAGCCAAGAGGAGGGGGCCCTTAACTATGGCTACACCTTC; D gene: TRBD1; J gene: TRBJ1-2; clone size: .; V gene: TRBV14
CDR3 protein: CASSLALRGQDEQYF; CDR3 DNA: TGTGCCAGCAGCTTAGCGCTTCGGGGACAGGACGAGCAGTACTTC; D gene: TRBD1; J gene: TRBJ2-7; clone size: once; V gene: TRBV7-8
CDR3 protein: CASSQDLSTDTQYF; CDR3 DNA: TGCGCCAGCAGCCAAGATTTATCCACAGATACGCAGTATTTT; D gene: .; J gene: TRBJ2-3; clone size: .; V gene: TRBV4-3
CDR3 protein: CAIGTGSNVGETQYF; CDR3 DNA: TGTGCCATCGGGACGGGCTCAAACGTCGGGGAGACCCAGTACTTC; D gene: .; J gene: TRBJ2-5; clone size: .; V gene: TRBV10-3
CDR3 protein: CASSPPGIGEEKLFF; CDR3 DNA: TGTGCCAGCAGCCCTCCAGGGATCGGAGAGGAAAAACTGTTTTTT; D gene: .; J gene: TRBJ1-4; clone size: .; V gene: TRBV21-1
CDR3 protein: CASSTSGEETQYF; CDR3 DNA: TGTGCCAGCAGCACCTCAGGGGAAGAGACCCAGTACTTC; D gene: .; J gene: TRBJ2-5; clone size: .; V gene: TRBV7-2
CDR3 protein: CASSLGQGDNSPLHF; CDR3 DNA: TGTGCCAGCAGCTTGGGACAGGGGGATAATTCACCCCTCCACTTT; D gene: TRBD1; J gene: TRBJ1-6; clone size: .; V gene: TRBV5-5
CDR3 protein: CASNGGPGPQYF; CDR3 DNA: TGTGCCAGCAATGGAGGACCCGGACCGCAGTATTTT; D gene: .; J gene: TRBJ2-3; clone size: .; V gene: TRBV6-5
CDR3 protein: CASSVAKGAFYNEQFF; CDR3 DNA: TGTGCCAGCAGCGTAGCGAAGGGGGCTTTCTACAATGAGCAGTTCTTC; D gene: TRBD1; J gene: TRBJ2-1; clone size: .; V gene: TRBV9
CDR3 protein: CASSYIRTANYGYTF; CDR3 DNA: TGTGCCAGCAGCTACATAAGGACGGCAAACTATGGCTACACCTTC; D gene: .; J gene: TRBJ1-2; clone size: once; V gene: TRBV5-4
CDR3 protein: CASRSWLDLLHF; CDR3 DNA: TGTGCCAGCAGATCATGGTTGGACCTCCTTCACTTT; D gene: .; J gene: TRBJ1-6; clone size: .; V gene: TRBV21-1
CDR3 protein: CASSEAEEREQFF; CDR3 DNA: TGTGCCAGCAGTGAAGCGGAGGAACGTGAGCAGTTCTTC; D gene: .; J gene: TRBJ2-1; clone size: few; V gene: TRBV6-1
CDR3 protein: CAISESGTGGDAFF; CDR3 DNA: TGTGCCATCAGTGAGTCCGGGACAGGGGGCGACGCTTTCTTT; D gene: TRBD1; J gene: TRBJ1-1; clone size: once; V gene: TRBV10-3
CDR3 protein: CASSDSQGDTEAFF; CDR3 DNA: TGTGCCAGCAGTGACTCCCAAGGGGACACTGAAGCTTTCTTT; D gene: .; J gene: TRBJ1-1; clone size: .; V gene: TRBV6-4
CDR3 protein: CASSPTHEQYF; CDR3 DNA: TGCGCCAGCAGCCCCACTCACGAGCAGTACTTC; D gene: .; J gene: TRBJ2-7; clone size: .; V gene: TRBV4-3
CDR3 protein: CAWSPDREASPLHF; CDR3 DNA: TGTGCCTGGAGTCCGGACAGAGAGGCTTCACCCCTCCACTTT; D gene: .; J gene: TRBJ1-6; clone size: .; V gene: TRBV30
CDR3 protein: CASSQMLTGSSYEQYF; CDR3 DNA: TGTGCCAGCAGCCAGATGTTGACAGGCAGCTCCTACGAGCAGTACTTC; D gene: .; J gene: TRBJ2-7; clone size: .; V gene: TRBV3-1/TRBV3-2
CDR3 protein: CASSPGPSSYNEQFF; CDR3 DNA: TGTGCCAGCAGCCCAGGACCCAGCTCCTACAATGAGCAGTTCTTC; D gene: .; J gene: TRBJ2-1; clone size: .; V gene: TRBV11-2
CDR3 protein: CASSLNSAGRVAFF; CDR3 DNA: TGTGCCAGCAGCTTAAATTCGGCAGGTAGGGTGGCTTTCTTT; D gene: .; J gene: TRBJ1-1; clone size: few; V gene: TRBV11-2
CDR3 protein: CSASGRRGQVYNEQFF; CDR3 DNA: TGCAGTGCTAGTGGTCGGAGGGGACAGGTTTACAATGAGCAGTTCTTC; D gene: TRBD1; J gene: TRBJ2-1; clone size: .; V gene: TRBV20-1
CDR3 protein: CASSLGQEAPLHF; CDR3 DNA: TGTGCCAGCAGCTTAGGACAGGAGGCACCCCTCCACTTT; D gene: .; J gene: TRBJ1-6; clone size: .; V gene: TRBV7-9
CDR3 protein: CASSHFTVAGNYEQYF; CDR3 DNA: TGTGCCAGCAGTCACTTTACGGTAGCGGGAAATTACGAGCAGTACTTC; D gene: TRBD2; J gene: TRBJ2-7; clone size: .; V gene: TRBV11-2